The rows below give T cell receptor beta chains drawn from one sample of a study of beta chain features in type 1 diabetes. Method: immunoSEQ multiplex PCR; TCRdb's copy keeps in-frame clones and lacks some. The data show roughly 340,000 clones, about 13% seen once. Sample: naive CD4+ T cells from blood. The receptors originated from a woman between 18 and 29 years old with type 1 diabetes. The CDR3 runs from the conserved cysteine through the conserved F or W. D genes are given only for firm matches. For some rows the clone size is stated as once, few or many, or as a class when expanded; others skip it.

j_gene,v_gene,d_gene,abundance,CDR3nt,CDR3aa
TRBJ2-3,TRBV4-1,NA,NA,TGCGCCAGCAGACGGGTCGGGGTTCCCACAGATACGCAGTATTTT,CASRRVGVPTDTQYF
TRBJ2-1,TRBV9,NA,few,TGTGCCAGCAGCGTAGTTAGTAACAATGAGCAGTTCTTC,CASSVVSNNEQFF
TRBJ2-3,TRBV29-1,NA,few,TGCAGCCCCTCTAGCGCGCTCACAGATACGCAGTATTTT,CSPSSALTDTQYF
TRBJ2-2,TRBV27,NA,NA,TGTGCCAGCAGCCCCGACAGATCTCCGAACACCGGGGAGCTGTTTTTT,CASSPDRSPNTGELFF
TRBJ2-7,TRBV5-1,TRBD2,NA,TGCGCCAGCAGCTTGACGGGAGGTGTTTACGAGCAGTACTTC,CASSLTGGVYEQYF
TRBJ1-1,TRBV18,TRBD1,few,TGTGCCAGCTCACCGGGGACAGAGAAAGCTTTCTTT,CASSPGTEKAFF
TRBJ2-3,TRBV11-3,TRBD2,NA,TGTGCCAGCAGCTTAGGCACAGGGAGCGGGAGGGCCAAGGATACGCAGTATTTT,CASSLGTGSGRAKDTQYF
TRBJ2-1,TRBV11-2,TRBD2,NA,TGTGCCAGCAGCCCGCATAGCGGGAGAGGCTACAATGAGCAGTTCTTC,CASSPHSGRGYNEQFF
TRBJ1-5,TRBV7-2,NA,few,TGTGCCAGCAGCGTACGGGATCAGCCCCAGCATTTT,CASSVRDQPQHF
TRBJ2-3,TRBV27,NA,NA,TGTGCCAGCAGCTACTACGGGACTGATACGCAGTATTTT,CASSYYGTDTQYF
TRBJ1-1,TRBV5-1,TRBD1,NA,TGCGCCAGCAGCTTACAGGGGCTGGGTGACACTGAAGCTTTCTTT,CASSLQGLGDTEAFF
TRBJ2-5,TRBV5-1,NA,NA,TGCGCCAGCAGCCTGCAAGAGACCCAGTACTTC,CASSLQETQYF
TRBJ1-5,TRBV19,NA,few,TGTGCCAGTAGTATGCGGTGGAGCAATCAGCCCCAGCATTTT,CASSMRWSNQPQHF
TRBJ2-7,TRBV9,TRBD2,few,TGTGCCAGGAGACTAGCGGGAGTTGGTGAGCAGTACTTC,CARRLAGVGEQYF
TRBJ2-5,TRBV28,TRBD1,few,TGTGCCTCCTCTCCAGGGGGCGGGGAGACCCAGTACTTC,CASSPGGGETQYF
TRBJ2-3,TRBV18,TRBD2,NA,TGTGCCAGCTCACCACCGACTAGCGGGGGCACAGATACGCAGTATTTT,CASSPPTSGGTDTQYF
TRBJ1-5,TRBV4-2,NA,few,TGTGCCAGCAGCCAAGATGGGAGGGCAGGGTTGTCCAATCAGCCCCAGCATTTT,CASSQDGRAGLSNQPQHF
TRBJ2-5,TRBV7-3,TRBD2,few,TGTGCCAGCAGCTTTTCGGCGGGGGAAGAGACCCAGTACTTC,CASSFSAGEETQYF
TRBJ2-6,TRBV30,TRBD2,few,TGTGCCTGGTCGGGGAGGGACGGGTCTGGGGCCAACGTCCTGACTTTC,CAWSGRDGSGANVLTF
TRBJ2-1,TRBV7-9,NA,NA,TGTGCCAGCAGCTTAGCGCGAGGGAGCAATGAGCAGTTCTTC,CASSLARGSNEQFF
TRBJ2-1,TRBV7-9,TRBD2,NA,TGTGCCAGCAGCCCCGGGACTAGCGGATACAATGAGCAGTTCTTC,CASSPGTSGYNEQFF
TRBJ1-1,TRBV29-1,TRBD1,few,TGCAGCGTTGAAGAGTTACAGGGGCTGAACACTGAAGCTTTCTTT,CSVEELQGLNTEAFF
TRBJ2-2,TRBV18,NA,NA,TGTGCCAGCTCACCACCGTCTAGCGTTAACGGGGAGCTGTTTTTT,CASSPPSSVNGELFF
TRBJ1-3,TRBV5-1,NA,NA,TGCGCCAGCAGCTTGGGGGACACAGGAAACACCATATATTTT,CASSLGDTGNTIYF
TRBJ2-6,TRBV7-3,NA,NA,TGTGCCAGCAGCGTTGGGGCCTCTGGGGCCAACGTCCTGACTTTC,CASSVGASGANVLTF
TRBJ2-7,TRBV4-2,TRBD1,few,TGTGCCAGCAGCCAAGAGCGAGGGACAGGGGGCTACGAGCAGTACTTC,CASSQERGTGGYEQYF
TRBJ1-1,TRBV30,NA,NA,TGTGCCTGGAGTGTAACTCGCGGTAGAACTGAAGCTTTCTTT,CAWSVTRGRTEAFF
TRBJ2-4,TRBV30,NA,few,TGTGCCTGGATTTGGGGCGGAGGGCTTATAGCCAAAAACATTCAGTACTTC,CAWIWGGGLIAKNIQYF
TRBJ1-5,TRBV19,NA,few,TGTGCCAGTAGCCCGACGGGAGGGAATCAGCCCCAGCATTTT,CASSPTGGNQPQHF
TRBJ2-1,TRBV2,NA,few,TGTGCCAGCAGTCTTGAGTACAATGAGCAGTTCTTC,CASSLEYNEQFF
TRBJ2-1,TRBV19,TRBD1,NA,TGTGCCAGTAGCGGGACAGGGGTCGATGAGCAGTTCTTC,CASSGTGVDEQFF
TRBJ1-1,TRBV6-5,NA,NA,TGTGCCAGCAGTTACCTCGCCCGAGGACAAGAAGCTTTCTTT,CASSYLARGQEAFF
TRBJ2-1,TRBV4-3,TRBD2,NA,TGCGCCAGCAGCCAAGAGGGACTAGCGGACAATGAGCAGTTCTTC,CASSQEGLADNEQFF
TRBJ1-5,TRBV6-6,TRBD1,few,TGTGCCAGCAGAACCGAGACAGGGCGGAATCAGCCCCAGCATTTT,CASRTETGRNQPQHF